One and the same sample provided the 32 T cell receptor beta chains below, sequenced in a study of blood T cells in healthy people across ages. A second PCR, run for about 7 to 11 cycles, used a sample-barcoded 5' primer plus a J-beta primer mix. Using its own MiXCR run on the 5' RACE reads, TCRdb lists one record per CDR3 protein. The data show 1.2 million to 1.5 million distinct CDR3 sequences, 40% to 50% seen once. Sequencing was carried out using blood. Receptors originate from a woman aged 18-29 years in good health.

The CDR3 nucleotides read TGTGCCACCACCGGGACAGGGGGCGTGAACACTGAAGCTTTCTTT. Residues: CATTGTGGVNTEAFF. This sequence joins TRBV10-3 and TRBJ1-1; 12 nucleotides match TRBD1. The V segment lost 10 bases and the J segment 0 bases; nucleotides outside the gene matches: 6. Germline CDR1 reads ENHRY; CDR2 reads SYGVKD. The CDR3 runs 15 residues.

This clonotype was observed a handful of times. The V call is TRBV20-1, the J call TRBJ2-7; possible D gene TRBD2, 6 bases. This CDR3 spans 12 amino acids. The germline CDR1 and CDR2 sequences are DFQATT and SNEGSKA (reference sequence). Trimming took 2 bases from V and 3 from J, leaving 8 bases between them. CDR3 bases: TGCAGTGCTAGAAGGAGGGACTACGAGCAGTACTTC. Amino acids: CSARRRDYEQYF.

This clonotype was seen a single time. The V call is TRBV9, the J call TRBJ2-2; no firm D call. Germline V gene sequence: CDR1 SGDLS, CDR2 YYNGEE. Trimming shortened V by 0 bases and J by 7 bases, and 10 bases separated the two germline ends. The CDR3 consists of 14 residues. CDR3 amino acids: CASSVELTNGELFF. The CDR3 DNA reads TGTGCCAGCAGCGTAGAACTTACGAACGGGGAGCTGTTTTTT.

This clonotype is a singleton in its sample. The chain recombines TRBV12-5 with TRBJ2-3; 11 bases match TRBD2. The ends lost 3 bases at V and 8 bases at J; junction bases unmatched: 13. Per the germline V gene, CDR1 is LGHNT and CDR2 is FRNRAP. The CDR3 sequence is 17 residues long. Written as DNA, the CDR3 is TGTGCTAGTGGTTTCCTGCTCCCGGGACTAGCGGAAGGTACGCAGTATTTT. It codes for CASGFLLPGLAEGTQYF.

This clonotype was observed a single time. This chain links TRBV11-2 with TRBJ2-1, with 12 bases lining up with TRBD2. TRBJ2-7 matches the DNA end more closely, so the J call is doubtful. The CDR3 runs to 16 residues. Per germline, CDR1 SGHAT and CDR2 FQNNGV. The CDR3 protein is CASSLVRGLAGHEQYF. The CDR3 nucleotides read TGTGCCAGCAGCTTAGTTCGCGGACTAGCGGGGCATGAGCAGTACTTC.

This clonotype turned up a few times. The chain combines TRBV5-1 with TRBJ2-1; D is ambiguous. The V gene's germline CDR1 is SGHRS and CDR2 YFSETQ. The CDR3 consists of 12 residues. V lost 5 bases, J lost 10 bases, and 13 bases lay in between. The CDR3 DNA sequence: TGCGCCAGCAGATCGGGCGGCAGAGAGCAGTTCTTC. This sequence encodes CASRSGGREQFF.

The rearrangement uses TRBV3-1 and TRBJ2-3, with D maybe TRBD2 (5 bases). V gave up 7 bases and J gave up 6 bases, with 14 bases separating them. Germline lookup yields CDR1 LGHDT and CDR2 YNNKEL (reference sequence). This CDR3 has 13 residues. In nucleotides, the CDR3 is TGTGCCAGCACACAAAGAGGGTTCGATACGCAGTATTTT. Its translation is CASTQRGFDTQYF.

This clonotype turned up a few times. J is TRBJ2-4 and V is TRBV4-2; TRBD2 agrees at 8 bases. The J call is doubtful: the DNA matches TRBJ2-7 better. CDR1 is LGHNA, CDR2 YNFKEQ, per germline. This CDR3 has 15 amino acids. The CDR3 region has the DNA TGTGCCAGCAGCCTCCTAGCGGGTGTGACCCTCGAGCAGTACTTC. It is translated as CASSLLAGVTLEQYF.

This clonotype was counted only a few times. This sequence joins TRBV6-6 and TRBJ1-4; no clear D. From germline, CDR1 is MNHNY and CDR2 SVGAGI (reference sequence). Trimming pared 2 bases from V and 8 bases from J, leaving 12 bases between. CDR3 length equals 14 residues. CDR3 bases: TGTGCCAGCAGTTACGGGTCCTACCGGGAAAAACTGTTTTTT. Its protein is CASSYGSYREKLFF.

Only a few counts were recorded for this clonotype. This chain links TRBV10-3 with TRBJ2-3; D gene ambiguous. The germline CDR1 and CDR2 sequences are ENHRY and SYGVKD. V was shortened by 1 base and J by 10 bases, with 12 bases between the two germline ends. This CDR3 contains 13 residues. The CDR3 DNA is TGTGCCATCAGTGAGTTGGAGCAGGATCCGCAGTATTTT. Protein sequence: CAISELEQDPQYF.

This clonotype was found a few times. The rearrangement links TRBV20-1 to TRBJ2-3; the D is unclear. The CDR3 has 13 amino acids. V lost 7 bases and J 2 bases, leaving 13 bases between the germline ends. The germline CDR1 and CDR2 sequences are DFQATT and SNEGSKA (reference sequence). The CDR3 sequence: CSVSGSTTDTQYF. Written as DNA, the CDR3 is TGCAGTGTTAGTGGCTCCACCACAGATACGCAGTATTTT.

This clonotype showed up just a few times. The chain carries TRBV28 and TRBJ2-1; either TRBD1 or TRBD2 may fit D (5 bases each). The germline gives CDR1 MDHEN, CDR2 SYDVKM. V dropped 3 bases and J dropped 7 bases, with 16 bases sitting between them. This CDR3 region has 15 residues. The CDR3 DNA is TGTGCCAGCAGTTTCGGGACGGTGCTAGGGAATGAGCAGTTCTTC. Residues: CASSFGTVLGNEQFF.

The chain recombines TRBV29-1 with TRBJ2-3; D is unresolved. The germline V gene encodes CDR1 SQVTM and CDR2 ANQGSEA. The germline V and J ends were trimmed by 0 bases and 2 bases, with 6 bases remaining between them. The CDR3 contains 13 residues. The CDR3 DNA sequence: TGCAGCGTTGAAGAATCTAACACAGATACGCAGTATTTT. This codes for CSVEESNTDTQYF.

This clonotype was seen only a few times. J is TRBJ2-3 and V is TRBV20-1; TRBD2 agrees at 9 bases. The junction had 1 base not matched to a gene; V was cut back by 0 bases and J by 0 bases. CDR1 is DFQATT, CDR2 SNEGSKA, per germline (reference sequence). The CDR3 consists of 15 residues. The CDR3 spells CSARDAGGSTDTQYF. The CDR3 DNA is TGCAGTGCTAGAGATGCGGGGGGGAGCACAGATACGCAGTATTTT.

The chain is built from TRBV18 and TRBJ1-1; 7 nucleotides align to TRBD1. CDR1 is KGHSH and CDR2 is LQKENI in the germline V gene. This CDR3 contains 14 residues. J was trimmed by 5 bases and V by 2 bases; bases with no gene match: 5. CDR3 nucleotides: TGTGCCAGCTCACCATACGAGGGGGCAACTGAAGCTTTCTTT. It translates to CASSPYEGATEAFF.

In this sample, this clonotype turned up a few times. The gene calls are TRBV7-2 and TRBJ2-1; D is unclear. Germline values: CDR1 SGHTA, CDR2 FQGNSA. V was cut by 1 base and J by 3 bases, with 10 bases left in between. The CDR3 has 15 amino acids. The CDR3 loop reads CASSLGPLDYNEQFF. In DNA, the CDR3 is TGTGCCAGCAGCTTAGGGCCCCTAGACTACAATGAGCAGTTCTTC.

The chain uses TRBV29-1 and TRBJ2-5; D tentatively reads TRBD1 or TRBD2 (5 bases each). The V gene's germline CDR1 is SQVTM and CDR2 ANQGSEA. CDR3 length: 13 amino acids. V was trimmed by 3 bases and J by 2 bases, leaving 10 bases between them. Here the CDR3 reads CSVDGGRQETQYF. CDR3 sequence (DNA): TGCAGCGTTGATGGGGGACGGCAAGAGACCCAGTACTTC.

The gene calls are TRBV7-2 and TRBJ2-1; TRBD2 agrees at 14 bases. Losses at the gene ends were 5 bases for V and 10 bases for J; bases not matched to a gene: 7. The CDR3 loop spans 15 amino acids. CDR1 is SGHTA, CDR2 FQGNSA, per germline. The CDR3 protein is CASSPEGLAGVEQFF. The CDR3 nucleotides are TGTGCCAGCAGCCCAGAGGGACTAGCGGGAGTGGAGCAGTTCTTC.

The CDR3: CASSEGGGRAKNIQYF. Here the CDR3 DNA reads TGTGCCAGCAGTGAAGGGGGGGGTAGGGCCAAAAACATTCAGTACTTC. V gene TRBV2 combines with J gene TRBJ2-4; 7 positions match TRBD2. CDR1 is SNHLY and CDR2 is FYNNEI in the germline V gene. CDR3 size: 16 residues. Trimming at V came to 1 base and at J to 1 base, leaving 4 bases not matched to a gene. The variable domain in full, completed from reference TRBV2 and TRBJ2-4, reads EPEVTQTPSHQVTQMGQEVILRCVPISNHLYFYWYRQILGQKVEFLVSFYNNEISEKSEIFDDQFSVERPDGSNFTLKIRSTKLEDSAMYFCASSEGGGRAKNIQYFGAGTRLSVL.

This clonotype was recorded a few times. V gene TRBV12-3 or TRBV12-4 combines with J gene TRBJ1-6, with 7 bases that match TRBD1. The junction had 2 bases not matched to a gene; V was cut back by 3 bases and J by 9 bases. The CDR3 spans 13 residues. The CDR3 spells CASSLRDSSPLHF. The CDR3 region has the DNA TGTGCCAGCAGTTTGAGGGACAGTTCACCCCTCCACTTT.

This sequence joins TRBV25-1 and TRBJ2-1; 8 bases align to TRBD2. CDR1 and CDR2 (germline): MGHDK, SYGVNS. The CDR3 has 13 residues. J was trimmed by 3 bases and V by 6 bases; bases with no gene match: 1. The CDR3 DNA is TGTGCCAGCAGGCGGGAGGTCTACAATGAGCAGTTCTTC. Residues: CASRREVYNEQFF.

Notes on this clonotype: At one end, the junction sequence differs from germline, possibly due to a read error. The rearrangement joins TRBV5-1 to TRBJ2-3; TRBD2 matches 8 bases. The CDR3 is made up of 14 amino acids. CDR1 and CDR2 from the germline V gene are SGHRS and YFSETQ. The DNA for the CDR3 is TGTGCCAGCAAAGCGGGGGCCTCCACAGATACGCAGTATTTT. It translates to CASKAGASTDTQYF. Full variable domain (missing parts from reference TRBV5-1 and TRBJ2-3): KAGVTQTPRYLIKTRGQQVTLSCSPISGHRSVSWYQQTPGQGLQFLFEYFSETQRNKGNFPGRFSGRQFSNSRSEMNVSTLELGDSALYLCASKAGASTDTQYFGPGTRLTVL.

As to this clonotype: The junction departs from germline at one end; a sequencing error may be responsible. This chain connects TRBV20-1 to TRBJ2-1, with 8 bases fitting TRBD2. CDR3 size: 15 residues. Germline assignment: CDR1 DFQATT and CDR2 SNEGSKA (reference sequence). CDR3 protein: CSATTPGLGYNGQFF. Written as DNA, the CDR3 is TGCAGTGCAACTACTCCGGGACTAGGCTACAATGGGCAGTTCTTC.

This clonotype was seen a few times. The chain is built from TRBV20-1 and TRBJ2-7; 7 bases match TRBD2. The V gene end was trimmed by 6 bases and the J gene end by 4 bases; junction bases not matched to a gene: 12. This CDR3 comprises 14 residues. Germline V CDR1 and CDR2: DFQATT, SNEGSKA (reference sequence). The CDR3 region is CSARNLAEPYEQYF. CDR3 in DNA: TGCAGTGCCAGAAACCTAGCGGAGCCGTACGAGCAGTACTTC.

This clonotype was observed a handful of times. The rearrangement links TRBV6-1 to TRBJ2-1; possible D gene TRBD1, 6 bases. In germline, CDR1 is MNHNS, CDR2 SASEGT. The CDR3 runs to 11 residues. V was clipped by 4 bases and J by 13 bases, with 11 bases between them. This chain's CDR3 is CASSGQGTQFF. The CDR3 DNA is TGTGCCAGCAGTGGCCAGGGGACCCAGTTCTTC.

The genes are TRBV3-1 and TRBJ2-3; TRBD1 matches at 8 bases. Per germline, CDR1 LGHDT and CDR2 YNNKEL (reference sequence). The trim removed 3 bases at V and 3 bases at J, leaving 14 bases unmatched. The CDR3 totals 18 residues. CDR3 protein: CASSQVGQGDLMTDTQYF. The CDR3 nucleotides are TGTGCCAGCAGCCAGGTCGGACAGGGCGACCTCATGACAGATACGCAGTATTTT.

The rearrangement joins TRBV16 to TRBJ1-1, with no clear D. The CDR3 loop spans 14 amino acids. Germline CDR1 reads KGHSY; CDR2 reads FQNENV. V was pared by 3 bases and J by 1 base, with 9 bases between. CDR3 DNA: TGTGCCAGCAGCCAGGTCAGCTCGAACACTGAAGCTTTCTTT. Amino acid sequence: CASSQVSSNTEAFF.

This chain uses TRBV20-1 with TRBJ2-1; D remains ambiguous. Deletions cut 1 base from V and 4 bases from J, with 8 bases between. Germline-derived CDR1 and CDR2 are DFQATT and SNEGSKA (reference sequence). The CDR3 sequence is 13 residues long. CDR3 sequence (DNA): TGCAGTGCTAGAGGGGCCGCGTACAATGAGCAGTTCTTC. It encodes CSARGAAYNEQFF.

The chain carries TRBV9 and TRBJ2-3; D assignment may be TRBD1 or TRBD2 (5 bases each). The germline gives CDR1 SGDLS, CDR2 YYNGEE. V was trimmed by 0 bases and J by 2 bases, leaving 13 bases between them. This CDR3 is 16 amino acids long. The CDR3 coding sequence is TGTGCCAGCAGCGTAGCTCCCGACGGGACCACAGATACGCAGTATTTT. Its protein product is CASSVAPDGTTDTQYF.

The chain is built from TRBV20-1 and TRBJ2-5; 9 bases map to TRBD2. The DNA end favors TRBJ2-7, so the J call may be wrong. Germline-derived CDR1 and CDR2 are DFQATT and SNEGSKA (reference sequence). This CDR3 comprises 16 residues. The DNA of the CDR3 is TGCAGTGCTAGAGCCCCGTGGGTTAGCGGGGGTGGCGAGCAGTACTTC. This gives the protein CSARAPWVSGGGEQYF.

Here the CDR3 DNA reads TGCAGTGCTAGAGAGGGGACGGACTATAATTCACCCCTCCACTTT. Translated, it gives CSAREGTDYNSPLHF. This chain links TRBV20-1 with TRBJ1-6, with D perhaps TRBD1 (5 bases). The CDR3 totals 15 residues. Trimming took off 0 bases at V and 3 bases at J, with 9 bases between the two ends. The germline CDR1 and CDR2 sequences are DFQATT and SNEGSKA (reference sequence).

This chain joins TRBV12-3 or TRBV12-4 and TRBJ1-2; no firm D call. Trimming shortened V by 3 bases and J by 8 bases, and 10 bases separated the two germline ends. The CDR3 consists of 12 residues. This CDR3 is CASSLEARGYTF. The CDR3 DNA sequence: TGTGCCAGCAGTTTGGAAGCGCGAGGCTACACCTTC.